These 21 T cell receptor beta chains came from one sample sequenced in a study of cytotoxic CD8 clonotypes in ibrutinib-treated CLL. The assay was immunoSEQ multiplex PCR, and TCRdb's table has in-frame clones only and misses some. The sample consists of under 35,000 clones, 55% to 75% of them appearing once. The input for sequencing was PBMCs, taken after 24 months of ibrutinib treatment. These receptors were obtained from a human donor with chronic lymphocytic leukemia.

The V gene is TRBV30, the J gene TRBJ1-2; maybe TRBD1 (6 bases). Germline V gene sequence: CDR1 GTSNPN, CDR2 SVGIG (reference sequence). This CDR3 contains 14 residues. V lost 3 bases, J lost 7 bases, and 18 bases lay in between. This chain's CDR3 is CAWSDPGAAGGYTF. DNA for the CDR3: TGTGCCTGGAGCGACCCAGGGGCGGCGGGTGGCTACACCTTC.

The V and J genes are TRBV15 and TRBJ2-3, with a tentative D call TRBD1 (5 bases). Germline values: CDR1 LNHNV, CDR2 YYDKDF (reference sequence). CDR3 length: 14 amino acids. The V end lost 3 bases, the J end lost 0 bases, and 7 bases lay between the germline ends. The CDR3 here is CATSSTGSTDTQYF. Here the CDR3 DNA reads TGTGCCACCAGCAGTACAGGAAGCACAGATACGCAGTATTTT.

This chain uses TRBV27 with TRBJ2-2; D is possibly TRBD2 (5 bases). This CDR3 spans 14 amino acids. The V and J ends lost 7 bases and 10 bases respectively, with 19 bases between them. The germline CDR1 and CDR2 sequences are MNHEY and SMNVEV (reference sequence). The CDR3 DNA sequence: TGTGCCAGCACCTTACGGGCGGGCCAAAAGGAGCTGTTTTTT. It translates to CASTLRAGQKELFF.

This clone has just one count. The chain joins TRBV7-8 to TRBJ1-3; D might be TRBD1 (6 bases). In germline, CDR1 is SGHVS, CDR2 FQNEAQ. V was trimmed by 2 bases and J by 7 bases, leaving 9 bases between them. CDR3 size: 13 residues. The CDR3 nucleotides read TGTGCCAGCAGCTTAAGGGGGAGTAACACCATATATTTT. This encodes CASSLRGSNTIYF.

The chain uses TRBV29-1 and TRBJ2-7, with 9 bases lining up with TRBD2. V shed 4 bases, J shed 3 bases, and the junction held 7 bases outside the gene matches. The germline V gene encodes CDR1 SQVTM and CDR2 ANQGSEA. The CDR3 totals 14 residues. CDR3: CSVANSGGFYEQYF. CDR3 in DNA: TGCAGCGTTGCGAATAGCGGGGGCTTCTACGAGCAGTACTTC.

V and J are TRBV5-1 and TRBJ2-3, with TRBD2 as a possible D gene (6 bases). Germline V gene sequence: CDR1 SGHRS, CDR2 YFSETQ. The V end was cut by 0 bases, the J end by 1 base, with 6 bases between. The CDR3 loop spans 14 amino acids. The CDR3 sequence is CASSLGEGTDTQYF. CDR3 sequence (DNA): TGCGCCAGCAGCTTGGGGGAGGGCACAGATACGCAGTATTTT. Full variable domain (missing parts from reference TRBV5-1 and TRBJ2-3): KAGVTQTPRYLIKTRGQQVTLSCSPISGHRSVSWYQQTPGQGLQFLFEYFSETQRNKGNFPGRFSGRQFSNSRSEMNVSTLELGDSALYLCASSLGEGTDTQYFGPGTRLTVL.

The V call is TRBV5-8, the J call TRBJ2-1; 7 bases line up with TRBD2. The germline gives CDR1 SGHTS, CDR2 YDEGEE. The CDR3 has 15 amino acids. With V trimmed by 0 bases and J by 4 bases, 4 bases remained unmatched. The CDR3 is CASSLATSWYNEQFF. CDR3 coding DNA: TGTGCCAGCAGCTTGGCGACTAGCTGGTACAATGAGCAGTTCTTC.

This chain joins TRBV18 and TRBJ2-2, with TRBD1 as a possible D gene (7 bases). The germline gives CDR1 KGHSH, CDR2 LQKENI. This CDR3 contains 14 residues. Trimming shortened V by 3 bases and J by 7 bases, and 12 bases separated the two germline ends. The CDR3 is CASSPGTAGGELFF. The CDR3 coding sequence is TGTGCCAGCTCACCGGGGACAGCGGGCGGGGAGCTGTTTTTT. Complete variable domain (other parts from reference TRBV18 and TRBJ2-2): NAGVMQNPRHLVRRRGQEARLRCSPMKGHSHVYWYRQLPEEGLKFMVYLQKENIIDESGMPKERFSAEFPKEGPSILRIQQVVRGDSAAYFCASSPGTAGGELFFGEGSRLTVL.

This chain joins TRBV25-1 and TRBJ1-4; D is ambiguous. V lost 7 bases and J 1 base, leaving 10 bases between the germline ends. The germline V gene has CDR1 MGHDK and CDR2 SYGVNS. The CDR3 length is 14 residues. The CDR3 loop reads CASTRPGTNEKLFF. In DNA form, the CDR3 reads TGTGCCAGCACCCGGCCAGGAACTAATGAAAAACTGTTTTTT.

This chain's CDR3 is CASSRGQGYEKLFF. The CDR3, as DNA: TGTGCCAGCAGCCGGGGCCAAGGGTATGAAAAACTGTTTTTT. The V and J genes are TRBV5-4 and TRBJ1-4; D is possibly TRBD1 (5 bases). V shed 4 bases and J shed 6 bases, with 13 bases lying between them. Germline lookup yields CDR1 SGHNT and CDR2 YYREEE (reference sequence). There are 14 residues in the CDR3.

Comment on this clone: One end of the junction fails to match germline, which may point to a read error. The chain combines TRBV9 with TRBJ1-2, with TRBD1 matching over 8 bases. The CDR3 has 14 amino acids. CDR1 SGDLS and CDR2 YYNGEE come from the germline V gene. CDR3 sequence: CASSPGTGTYGYTF. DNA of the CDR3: TGCGCCAGCAGCCCCGGGACAGGTACCTATGGCTACACCTTC.

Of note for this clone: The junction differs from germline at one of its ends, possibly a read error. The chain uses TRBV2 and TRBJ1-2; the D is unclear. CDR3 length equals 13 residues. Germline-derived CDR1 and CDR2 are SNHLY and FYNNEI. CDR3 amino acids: CASRNAGPLSLLF. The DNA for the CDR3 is TGTGCCAGCAGGAACGCCGGGCCGCTGTCCCTCCTCTTC.

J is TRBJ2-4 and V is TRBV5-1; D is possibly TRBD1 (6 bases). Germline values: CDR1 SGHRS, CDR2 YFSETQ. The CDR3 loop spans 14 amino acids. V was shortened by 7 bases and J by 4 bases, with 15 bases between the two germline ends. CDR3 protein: CASALRTVKNIQYF. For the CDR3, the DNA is TGCGCCAGCGCTCTTAGGACAGTTAAAAACATTCAGTACTTC.

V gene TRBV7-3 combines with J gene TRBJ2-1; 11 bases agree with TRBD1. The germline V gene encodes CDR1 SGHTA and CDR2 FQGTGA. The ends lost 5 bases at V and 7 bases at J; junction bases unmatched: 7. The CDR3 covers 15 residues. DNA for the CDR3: TGTGCCAGCAGCCTCGGACAGGGGGCGGGAAATGAGCAGTTCTTC. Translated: CASSLGQGAGNEQFF.

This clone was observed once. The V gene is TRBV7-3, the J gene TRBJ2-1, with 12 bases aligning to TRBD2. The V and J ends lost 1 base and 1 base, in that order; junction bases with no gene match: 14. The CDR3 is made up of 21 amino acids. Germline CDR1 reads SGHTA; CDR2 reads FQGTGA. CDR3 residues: CASSLRTGSLAGGPSYNEQFF. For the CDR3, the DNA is TGTGCCAGCAGCTTAAGGACTGGGAGCCTAGCGGGGGGGCCATCCTACAATGAGCAGTTCTTC. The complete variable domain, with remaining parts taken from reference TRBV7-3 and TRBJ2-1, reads GAGVSQTPSNKVTEKGKYVELRCDPISGHTALYWYRQSLGQGPEFLIYFQGTGAADDSGLPNDRFFAVRPEGSVSTLKIQRTERGDSAVYLCASSLRTGSLAGGPSYNEQFFGPGTRLTVL.

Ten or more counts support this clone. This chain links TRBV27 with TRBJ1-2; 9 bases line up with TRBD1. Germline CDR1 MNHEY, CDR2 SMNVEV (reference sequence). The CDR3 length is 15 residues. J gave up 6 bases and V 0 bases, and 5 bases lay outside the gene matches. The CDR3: CASSLSMGTGHGYTF. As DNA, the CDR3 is TGTGCCAGCAGTTTATCGATGGGGACAGGGCATGGCTACACCTTC.

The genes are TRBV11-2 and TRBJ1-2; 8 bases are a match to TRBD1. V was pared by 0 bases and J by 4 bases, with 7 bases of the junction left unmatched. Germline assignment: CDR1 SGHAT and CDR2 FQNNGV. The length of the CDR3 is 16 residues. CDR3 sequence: CASSLDSAGGGYGYTF. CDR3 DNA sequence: TGTGCCAGCAGCTTAGATAGCGCAGGGGGCGGCTATGGCTACACCTTC.

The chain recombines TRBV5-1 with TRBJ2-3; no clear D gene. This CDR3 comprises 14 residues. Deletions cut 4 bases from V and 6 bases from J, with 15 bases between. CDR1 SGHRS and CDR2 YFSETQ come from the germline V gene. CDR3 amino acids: CASSMERAPDTQYF. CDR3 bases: TGCGCCAGCAGCATGGAACGCGCCCCGGATACGCAGTATTTT. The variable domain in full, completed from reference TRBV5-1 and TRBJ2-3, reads KAGVTQTPRYLIKTRGQQVTLSCSPISGHRSVSWYQQTPGQGLQFLFEYFSETQRNKGNFPGRFSGRQFSNSRSEMNVSTLELGDSALYLCASSMERAPDTQYFGPGTRLTVL.

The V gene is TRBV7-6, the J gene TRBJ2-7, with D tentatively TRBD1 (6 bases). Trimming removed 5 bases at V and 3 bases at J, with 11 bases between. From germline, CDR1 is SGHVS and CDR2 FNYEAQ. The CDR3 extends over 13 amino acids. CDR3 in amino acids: CASSRKTGYEQYF. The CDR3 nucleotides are TGTGCCAGCAGCCGAAAGACAGGCTACGAGCAGTACTTC.

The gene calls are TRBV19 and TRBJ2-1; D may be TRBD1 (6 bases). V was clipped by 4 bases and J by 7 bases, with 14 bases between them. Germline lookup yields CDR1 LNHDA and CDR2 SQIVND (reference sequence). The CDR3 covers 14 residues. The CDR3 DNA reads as TGTGCCAGTAGTACGTCCGGGACACATAATGAGCAGTTCTTC. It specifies CASSTSGTHNEQFF. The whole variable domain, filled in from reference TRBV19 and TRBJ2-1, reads DGGITQSPKYLFRKEGQNVTLSCEQNLNHDAMYWYRQDPGQGLRLIYYSQIVNDFQKGDIAEGYSVSREKKESFPLTVTSAQKNPTAFYLCASSTSGTHNEQFFGPGTRLTVL.

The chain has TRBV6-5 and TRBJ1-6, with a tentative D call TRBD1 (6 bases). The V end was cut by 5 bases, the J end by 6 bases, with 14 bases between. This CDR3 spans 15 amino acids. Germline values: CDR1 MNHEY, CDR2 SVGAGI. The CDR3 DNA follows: TGTGCCAGCAGTGGGAGGCGGGGGGCTAATTCACCCCTCCACTTT. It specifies CASSGRRGANSPLHF.